The 30 T cell receptor beta chains below come from one sample, sequenced in a study of T cell changes during pregnancy in multiple sclerosis (dated by TCRdb to between 2018 and 2020). Preparation of the library involved the immunoSEQ multiplex PCR assay. TCRdb took over this immuneACCESS table, retaining in-frame rearrangements with V and J assigned. Such tables are incomplete; in checked studies, under half of the missing clones stem from an unresolved V gene, and the remainder is unexplained. Within this sample are 20,000 to 25,000 clones, with more than 75% of them counted one time only. The ten largest clonotypes hold 6% to 9.5% of the sample. The input for sequencing was CD8+ T cells from peripheral blood mononuclear cells, taken before pregnancy. The origin of the receptors is a female donor with multiple sclerosis, enrolled in a pregnancy study.

The genes are TRBV11-2 and TRBJ2-5; D gene ambiguous. The CDR3 contains 14 residues. CDR1 SGHAT and CDR2 FQNNGV come from the germline V gene. V was cut by 1 base and J by 0 bases, with 6 bases left in between. CDR3 DNA sequence: TGTGCCAGCAGCTTAGCCCCGTACCAAGAGACCCAGTACTTC. This encodes CASSLAPYQETQYF.

This chain links TRBV2 with TRBJ2-4, with 8 positions matching TRBD1. V lost 9 bases to trimming and J lost 9 bases; unmatched junction nucleotides: 10. Germline CDR1 is SNHLY and CDR2 is FYNNEI. This CDR3 spans 13 amino acids. The CDR3 here is CASGMTGVIIQYF. The CDR3 DNA follows: TGTGCCAGTGGGATGACAGGGGTCATCATTCAGTACTTC. Full variable domain (remainder filled in from reference TRBV2 and TRBJ2-4): EPEVTQTPSHQVTQMGQEVILRCVPISNHLYFYWYRQILGQKVEFLVSFYNNEISEKSEIFDDQFSVERPDGSNFTLKIRSTKLEDSAMYFCASGMTGVIIQYFGAGTRLSVL.

DNA for the CDR3: TGTGCCAGCAGTTATTCAGAGGACAGGGGCAAAGAGCAGTTCTTC. It yields the protein CASSYSEDRGKEQFF. The chain combines TRBV6-5 with TRBJ2-1; 9 bases match TRBD1. The V gene end was trimmed by 3 bases and the J gene end by 10 bases; junction bases not matched to a gene: 10. The CDR3 length is 15 residues. Per germline, CDR1 MNHEY and CDR2 SVGAGI.

There are a few counts of this clone. The chain joins TRBV7-9 to TRBJ2-7; possibly TRBD1 for D (6 bases). In germline, CDR1 is SEHNR, CDR2 FQNEAQ (reference sequence). V was shortened by 8 bases and J by 0 bases, with 11 bases between the two germline ends. CDR3 size: 13 residues. DNA of the CDR3: TGTGCCAGCTGCCCAGGGGCCTCCTACGAGCAGTACTTC. It specifies CASCPGASYEQYF.

V is TRBV5-6 and J is TRBJ2-1; unclear D gene. V lost 4 bases and J 4 bases, leaving 12 bases between the germline ends. The CDR3 is 14 amino acids. Germline values: CDR1 SGHDT, CDR2 YYEEEE. In DNA, the CDR3 is TGTGCCAGCAGCCCCATTAACACGTACAATGAGCAGTTCTTC. Its translation is CASSPINTYNEQFF.

J is TRBJ1-1 and V is TRBV7-6; D is ambiguous. With 4 bases removed from V and 7 bases from J, the gap between germline ends came to 13 bases. CDR3 length: 13 amino acids. Per the germline V gene, CDR1 is SGHVS and CDR2 is FNYEAQ. The CDR3 spells CASSSFDGDEAFF. DNA of the CDR3: TGTGCCAGCAGCTCCTTCGACGGGGATGAAGCTTTCTTT.

The V call is TRBV9, the J call TRBJ1-4, with 7 bases fitting TRBD1. This CDR3 region has 15 residues. Per germline, CDR1 SGDLS and CDR2 YYNGEE. V lost 0 bases and J lost 5; bases outside the gene matches: 4. As DNA, the CDR3 is TGTGCCAGCAGCGTAGATGACAGGGCGAATGAAAAACTGTTTTTT. It translates to CASSVDDRANEKLFF. The whole variable domain, filled in from reference TRBV9 and TRBJ1-4, reads DSGVTQTPKHLITATGQRVTLRCSPRSGDLSVYWYQQSLDQGLQFLIQYYNGEERAKGNILERFSAQQFPDLHSELNLSSLELGDSALYFCASSVDDRANEKLFFGSGTQLSVL.

The J gene is TRBJ2-3, the V gene TRBV5-1; D not certain. V was cut by 0 bases and J by 3 bases, with 5 bases left in between. This CDR3 contains 13 residues. Germline V lookup: CDR1 SGHRS, CDR2 YFSETQ. The CDR3, as DNA: TGCGCCAGCAGCTTGGAGAGTACAGATACGCAGTATTTT. It is translated as CASSLESTDTQYF.

This clone was detected only a few times. V and J are TRBV7-9 and TRBJ1-2, with 7 nucleotides matching TRBD1. The germline gives CDR1 SEHNR, CDR2 FQNEAQ (reference sequence). Losses at the gene ends were 5 bases for V and 4 bases for J; bases not matched to a gene: 4. This CDR3 is built from 13 residues. Here the CDR3 DNA reads TGTGCCAGCAGCCTGGGACAGATCTATGGCTACACCTTC. Protein product: CASSLGQIYGYTF.

This chain uses TRBV10-1 with TRBJ2-7, with D possibly being TRBD1 (6 bases). Germline V gene lookup returns CDR1 WNHNN and CDR2 SYGVQD (reference sequence). The germline V and J ends were trimmed by 2 bases and 3 bases, with 11 bases remaining between them. The CDR3 consists of 14 residues. CDR3 amino acids: CASSEGRGDYEQYF. The CDR3 region has the DNA TGCGCCAGCAGTGAGGGCAGGGGTGACTACGAGCAGTACTTC.

V is TRBV6-1 and J is TRBJ2-1, with D tentatively TRBD1 (6 bases). Trimming shortened V by 5 bases and J by 14 bases, and 19 bases separated the two germline ends. Germline CDR1 MNHNS, CDR2 SASEGT. The CDR3 consists of 13 residues. CDR3 amino acids: CASSTPTGRREFF. The CDR3 DNA reads TGTGCCAGCAGTACACCAACAGGGCGCCGCGAGTTCTTC.

This clone was observed a handful of times. The chain combines TRBV27 with TRBJ2-7; 9 nucleotides agree with TRBD2. Losses at the gene ends were 4 bases for V and 4 bases for J; bases not matched to a gene: 8. From germline, CDR1 is MNHEY and CDR2 SMNVEV (reference sequence). The CDR3 is 15 amino acids. The CDR3 DNA follows: TGTGCCAGCAGTTCAGATGGACTAGCGCCTTACGAGCAGTACTTC. It specifies CASSSDGLAPYEQYF.

V and J are TRBV9 and TRBJ2-2; TRBD2 matches 13 bases. The V gene end was trimmed by 3 bases and the J gene end by 5 bases; junction bases not matched to a gene: 7. From germline, CDR1 is SGDLS and CDR2 YYNGEE. The CDR3 sequence is 17 residues long. In DNA, the CDR3 is TGTGCCAGCAGCGGGACTAGCGGGAGATATCGGACCGGGGAGCTGTTTTTT. It is translated as CASSGTSGRYRTGELFF. The variable domain in full, completed from reference TRBV9 and TRBJ2-2, reads DSGVTQTPKHLITATGQRVTLRCSPRSGDLSVYWYQQSLDQGLQFLIQYYNGEERAKGNILERFSAQQFPDLHSELNLSSLELGDSALYFCASSGTSGRYRTGELFFGEGSRLTVL.

This clone was recorded only once. This chain connects TRBV18 to TRBJ1-1, with D perhaps matching TRBD1 (6 bases). The length of the CDR3 is 16 residues. Per germline, CDR1 KGHSH and CDR2 LQKENI. V lost 3 bases and J lost 6, with 20 bases in between. CDR3 protein: CASSPGFGGASPEAFF. The CDR3 nucleotides read TGTGCCAGCTCACCGGGGTTTGGGGGGGCGTCTCCTGAAGCTTTCTTT.

The V and J genes are TRBV21-1 and TRBJ2-3; TRBD2, the table's D call, was not compared with the DNA. TRBV21-1 is listed as a pseudogene. The CDR3 extends over 16 amino acids. The CDR3 nucleotides read TGTGCCAGCAGCAAAGTATGGCGGAGATGCACAGATACGCAGTATTTT. It yields the protein CASSKVWRRCTDTQYF.

The chain is built from TRBV19 and TRBJ2-5, with D possibly TRBD1 on 6 matching bases. The CDR3 length is 14 residues. Germline CDR1 LNHDA, CDR2 SQIVND (reference sequence). V was clipped by 4 bases and J by 5 bases, with 14 bases between them. This CDR3 is CASSKQGSKETQYF. The CDR3 nucleotides are TGTGCCAGTAGTAAACAGGGTAGCAAGGAGACCCAGTACTTC.

V usage is TRBV4-3 and J usage is TRBJ2-7; TRBD1 matches 8 bases. Germline-derived CDR1 and CDR2 are LGHNA and YSLEER. CDR3 length: 14 residues. Trimming removed 4 bases from V and 1 base from J; junction bases left unmatched: 3. The CDR3 DNA is TGCGCCAGCAGCCCCGGACAGGGATCCTACGAGCAGTACTTC. Residues: CASSPGQGSYEQYF.

The chain combines TRBV28 with TRBJ2-1; 9 bases fit TRBD2. Losses at the gene ends were 4 bases for V and 7 bases for J; bases not matched to a gene: 11. In germline, CDR1 is MDHEN, CDR2 SYDVKM. This CDR3 is built from 16 residues. For the CDR3, the DNA is TGTGCCAGCAGTTCGCTTGCCGGACTAGCGTCAAATGAGCAGTTCTTC. Translation: CASSSLAGLASNEQFF.

The rearrangement uses TRBV27 and TRBJ1-4; the D is unclear. Trimming shortened V by 5 bases and J by 2 bases, and 9 bases separated the two germline ends. The germline V gene encodes CDR1 MNHEY and CDR2 SMNVEV (reference sequence). The CDR3 sequence is 14 residues long. This CDR3 reads CASSTWATNEKLFF. The CDR3 coding sequence is TGTGCCAGCAGTACATGGGCTACTAATGAAAAACTGTTTTTT. Full variable domain (rest looked up from reference TRBV27 and TRBJ1-4): EAQVTQNPRYLITVTGKKLTVTCSQNMNHEYMSWYRQDPGLGLRQIYYSMNVEVTDKGDVPEGYKVSRKEKRNFPLILESPSPNQTSLYFCASSTWATNEKLFFGSGTQLSVL.

The V call is TRBV1, the J call TRBJ2-1; TRBD2 is the table's D call and was not checked against the DNA. TRBV1 is noted as a pseudogene. The CDR3 totals 18 residues. This CDR3 is CTSSHLAGGPSSYNEQFF. For the CDR3, the DNA is TGCACCAGCAGCCACCTAGCGGGAGGGCCATCCTCCTACAATGAGCAGTTCTTC.

The CDR3 region has the DNA TGTGCCAGCAGCTGGGACAGGTCGGATGGAAAACTGTTTTTT. Translating it yields CASSWDRSDGKLFF. V gene TRBV9 combines with J gene TRBJ1-4, with 8 bases fitting TRBD1. J lost 10 bases, V lost 4 bases, and 9 bases had no gene match. The germline CDR1 and CDR2 sequences are SGDLS and YYNGEE. The CDR3 spans 14 residues. Based on the CDR3 plus reference TRBV9 and TRBJ1-4, the full variable domain is DSGVTQTPKHLITATGQRVTLRCSPRSGDLSVYWYQQSLDQGLQFLIQYYNGEERAKGNILERFSAQQFPDLHSELNLSSLELGDSALYFCASSWDRSDGKLFFGSGTQLSVL.

The chain combines TRBV2 with TRBJ1-5; no definite D call. Trimming cost V 7 bases and J 0 bases, with 10 bases left between them. This CDR3 contains 14 residues. The V gene's germline CDR1 is SNHLY and CDR2 FYNNEI. The CDR3 nucleotides are TGTGCCAGCACCCCAGTAACTAGCAATCAGCCCCAGCATTTT. Translation: CASTPVTSNQPQHF. The full variable domain, its missing parts supplied by reference TRBV2 and TRBJ1-5, is EPEVTQTPSHQVTQMGQEVILRCVPISNHLYFYWYRQILGQKVEFLVSFYNNEISEKSEIFDDQFSVERPDGSNFTLKIRSTKLEDSAMYFCASTPVTSNQPQHFGDGTRLSIL.

The chain has TRBV9 and TRBJ1-2; 7 nucleotides match TRBD1. The V gene end was trimmed by 3 bases and the J gene end by 3 bases; junction bases not matched to a gene: 17. The CDR3 extends over 18 amino acids. Germline V CDR1 and CDR2: SGDLS, YYNGEE. For the CDR3, the DNA is TGTGCCAGCAGCGGAATGGGGGAAACAGGGGTTGTGGACTATGGCTACACCTTC. Amino acids: CASSGMGETGVVDYGYTF.

This chain joins TRBV5-4 and TRBJ1-1; possibly TRBD1 for D (5 bases). Germline CDR1 is SGHNT and CDR2 is YYREEE (reference sequence). The CDR3 sequence is 14 residues long. The ends were cut back, 6 bases at V and 4 bases at J, with 16 bases in the middle. CDR3 DNA sequence: TGTGCCAGCAACCCCCGGCAGGGCGGCACTGAAGCTTTCTTT. Residues: CASNPRQGGTEAFF. Full variable domain (remainder filled in from reference TRBV5-4 and TRBJ1-1): ETGVTQSPTHLIKTRGQQVTLRCSSQSGHNTVSWYQQALGQGPQFIFQYYREEENGRGNFPPRFSGLQFPNYSSELNVNALELDDSALYLCASNPRQGGTEAFFGQGTRLTVV.

This clone was counted once. The rearrangement uses TRBV7-4 and TRBJ1-1, with D tentatively TRBD1 (6 bases). Germline CDR1 is SGHVT and CDR2 is SQSDAQ. V gave up 2 bases and J gave up 1 base, with 11 bases separating them. CDR3 size: 15 residues. The CDR3 loop is CASSLQPGENTEAFF. Written as DNA, the CDR3 is TGTGCCAGCAGCTTACAACCAGGGGAGAACACTGAAGCTTTCTTT.

The rearrangement links TRBV2 to TRBJ2-5; 12 positions agree with TRBD1. The DNA end is more similar to TRBJ2-7, so the J call may be wrong. The CDR3 spans 16 residues. Germline-derived CDR1 and CDR2 are SNHLY and FYNNEI. CDR3 in amino acids: CASSATGTGGFYEQYF. CDR3 nucleotides: TGTGCCAGCAGCGCAACAGGGACAGGGGGCTTCTACGAGCAGTACTTC.

The chain uses TRBV7-6 and TRBJ2-5; perhaps TRBD1 as D (6 bases). The J call is uncertain, as TRBJ2-7 better fits the DNA end. Looked up from germline, CDR1 is SGHVS and CDR2 is FNYEAQ. This CDR3 is built from 14 residues. CDR3 protein: CASATGTSIHEQYF. Written as DNA, the CDR3 is TGTGCCAGCGCAACCGGGACATCAATCCACGAGCAGTACTTC.

J is TRBJ2-1 and V is TRBV29-1; 7 nucleotides line up with TRBD2. V lost 3 bases, J lost 5 bases, and 16 bases stayed unmatched. The germline V gene encodes CDR1 SQVTM and CDR2 ANQGSEA. CDR3 length: 17 residues. Here the CDR3 DNA reads TGCAGCGTTGACCGACTAGCAGGGTGGGGGAGAAACAATGAGCAGTTCTTC. As protein: CSVDRLAGWGRNNEQFF.

The chain is built from TRBV4-1 and TRBJ1-5, with D maybe TRBD1 (6 bases). The CDR3 is made up of 18 amino acids. The germline CDR1 and CDR2 sequences are MGHRA and YSYEKL. The V end was cut by 2 bases, the J end by 3 bases, with 20 bases between. CDR3: CASSQRLWTEPFNQPQHF. CDR3 coding DNA: TGCGCCAGCAGCCAAAGATTATGGACAGAGCCCTTCAATCAGCCCCAGCATTTT.

The chain combines TRBV7-9 with TRBJ2-2; TRBD2 might be the D (5 bases). There are 12 residues in the CDR3. CDR1 and CDR2 from the germline V gene are SEHNR and FQNEAQ (reference sequence). V shed 11 bases and J shed 5 bases, with 12 bases lying between them. The DNA of the CDR3 is TGTGCCTGGGAGAGTGTAACCGGGGAGCTGTTTTTT. This codes for CAWESVTGELFF.